The 8 T cell receptor beta chains below all came from one sample that was sequenced in a study of blood T cell repertoires in COVID-19. Sequencing used immunoSEQ multiplex PCR; TCRdb keeps in-frame clones, though not all of them. The sample includes 140,000 to 150,000 clones, less than 90% of them seen just once. What was sequenced was peripheral blood. The receptors derive from a human donor in a cohort sampled during active COVID-19.

This chain uses TRBV4-2 with TRBJ2-5, with 12 bases fitting TRBD2. The CDR3 totals 16 residues. Germline CDR1 reads LGHNA; CDR2 reads YNFKEQ. V shed 0 bases, J shed 3 bases, and the junction held 2 bases outside the gene matches. CDR3 DNA: TGTGCCAGCAGCCAAGAATGGACTAGCGGGGAAGAGACCCAGTACTTC. Encoded protein: CASSQEWTSGEETQYF.

This clone was picked up one time. This sequence joins TRBV7-2 and TRBJ1-1, with D unclear. Germline V gene sequence: CDR1 SGHTA, CDR2 FQGNSA. The germline V and J ends were trimmed by 7 bases and 1 base, with 10 bases remaining between them. This CDR3 is 13 amino acids long. CDR3 region: CASNRHQNTEAFF. CDR3 in DNA: TGTGCCAGCAACCGACACCAGAACACTGAAGCTTTCTTT.

The rearrangement uses TRBV4-3 and TRBJ1-2; a possible D gene is TRBD1 (6 bases). Trimming shortened V by 0 bases and J by 8 bases, and 16 bases separated the two germline ends. The CDR3 is 15 amino acids. Germline CDR1 and CDR2: LGHNA and YSLEER. The CDR3, as DNA: TGCGCCAGCAGCCAAGAGAGGGGGAAGTTGTGGGGCTACACCTTC. Its translation is CASSQERGKLWGYTF.

The rearrangement uses TRBV10-3 and TRBJ2-1, with a weak D call TRBD1 (6 bases). Germline V gene lookup returns CDR1 ENHRY and CDR2 SYGVKD. V was cut by 7 bases and J by 8 bases, with 21 bases left in between. This CDR3 spans 15 amino acids. The CDR3 loop reads CAIKASWGRGDEQFF. The CDR3 DNA reads TGTGCCATCAAGGCTTCCTGGGGCAGGGGTGATGAGCAGTTCTTC.

This sequence joins TRBV6-6 and TRBJ1-4, with D possibly being TRBD1 (5 bases). Germline V gene sequence: CDR1 MNHNY, CDR2 SVGAGI (reference sequence). The V end lost 2 bases, the J end lost 7 bases, and 17 bases lay between the germline ends. The length of the CDR3 is 16 residues. CDR3 in amino acids: CASSYSRGAGSEKLFF. The CDR3, as DNA: TGTGCCAGCAGTTACAGTCGCGGGGCGGGTAGTGAAAAACTGTTTTTT.

V gene TRBV7-2 combines with J gene TRBJ1-2; 10 nucleotides align to TRBD1. This CDR3 is built from 15 residues. Trimming took 5 bases from V and 8 from J; bases not matched to a gene: 11. The germline CDR1 and CDR2 sequences are SGHTA and FQGNSA. The CDR3 coding sequence is TGTGCCAGCAGCCCTCAAGACAGGGGGCCCCTCGGCTACACCTTC. Protein: CASSPQDRGPLGYTF. The full variable domain, completed using reference TRBV7-2 and TRBJ1-2, is GAGVSQSPSNKVTEKGKDVELRCDPISGHTALYWYRQSLGQGLEFLIYFQGNSAPDKSGLPSDRFSAERTGGSVSTLTIQRTQQEDSAVYLCASSPQDRGPLGYTFGSGTRLTVV.

CDR3 nucleotides: TGTGCCAGCAGCCCCCGACTGGTTGAAAAACTGTTTTTT. Translation: CASSPRLVEKLFF. The rearrangement links TRBV7-9 to TRBJ1-4; D is unresolved. The germline V gene has CDR1 SEHNR and CDR2 FQNEAQ (reference sequence). There are 13 residues in the CDR3. V dropped 5 bases and J dropped 7 bases, with 11 bases sitting between them.

The chain joins TRBV3-1 (or the pseudogene TRBV3-2) to TRBJ1-3; 11 positions match TRBD1. CDR3 size: 15 residues. Unmatched junction bases numbered 1, after V lost 4 bases and J lost 2 bases. Germline lookup yields CDR1 LGHDT and CDR2 YNNKEL (reference sequence). In DNA, the CDR3 is TGTGCCAGCAGCCCGGGACAGGGGGCTGGAAACACCATATATTTT. It specifies CASSPGQGAGNTIYF.